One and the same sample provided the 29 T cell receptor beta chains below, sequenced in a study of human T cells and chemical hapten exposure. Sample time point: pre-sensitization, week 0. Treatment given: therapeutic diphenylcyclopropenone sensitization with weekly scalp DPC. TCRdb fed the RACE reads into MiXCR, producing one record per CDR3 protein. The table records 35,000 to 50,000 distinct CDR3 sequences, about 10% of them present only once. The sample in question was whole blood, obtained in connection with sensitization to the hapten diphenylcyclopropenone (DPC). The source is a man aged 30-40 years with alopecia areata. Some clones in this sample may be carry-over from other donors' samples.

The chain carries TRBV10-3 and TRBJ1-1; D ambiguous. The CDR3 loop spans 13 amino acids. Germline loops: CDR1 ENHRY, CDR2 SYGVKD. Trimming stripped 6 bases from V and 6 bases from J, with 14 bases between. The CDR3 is CAISPGLRAEAFF. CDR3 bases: TGTGCCATCAGCCCGGGTCTTCGGGCTGAAGCTTTCTTT.

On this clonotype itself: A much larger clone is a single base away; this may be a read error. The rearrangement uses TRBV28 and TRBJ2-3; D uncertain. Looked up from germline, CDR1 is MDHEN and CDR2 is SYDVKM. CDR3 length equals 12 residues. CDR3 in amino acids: CTSSPATDTQYF. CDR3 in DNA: TGTACCAGCAGTCCGGCCACAGATACGCAGTATTTT.

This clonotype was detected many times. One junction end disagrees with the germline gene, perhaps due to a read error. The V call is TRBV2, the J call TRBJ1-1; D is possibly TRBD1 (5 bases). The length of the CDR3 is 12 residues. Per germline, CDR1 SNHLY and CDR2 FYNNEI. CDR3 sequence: CASNEGTGKAFF. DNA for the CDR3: TGTGCCAGCAATGAAGGAACAGGAAAAGCTTTCTTT.

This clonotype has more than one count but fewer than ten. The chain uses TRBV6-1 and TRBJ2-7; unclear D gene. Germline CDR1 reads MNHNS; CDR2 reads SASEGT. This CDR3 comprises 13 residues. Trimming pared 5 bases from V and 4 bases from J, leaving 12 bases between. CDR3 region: CASSSGRRYEQYF. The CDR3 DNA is TGTGCCAGCAGTTCAGGACGGAGATACGAGCAGTACTTC.

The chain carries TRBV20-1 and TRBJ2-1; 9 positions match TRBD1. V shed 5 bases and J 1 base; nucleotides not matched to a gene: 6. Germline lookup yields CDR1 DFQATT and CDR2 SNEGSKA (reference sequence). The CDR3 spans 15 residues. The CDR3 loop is CSAAGQGPSYNEQFF. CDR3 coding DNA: TGCAGTGCTGCGGGACAGGGTCCATCCTACAATGAGCAGTTCTTC.

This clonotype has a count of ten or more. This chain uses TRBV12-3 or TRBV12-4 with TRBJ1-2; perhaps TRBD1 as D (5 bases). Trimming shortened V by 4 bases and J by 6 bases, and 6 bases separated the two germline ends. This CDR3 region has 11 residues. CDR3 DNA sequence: TGTGCCAGCAGTTGGGACGATGGCTACACCTTC. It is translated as CASSWDDGYTF.

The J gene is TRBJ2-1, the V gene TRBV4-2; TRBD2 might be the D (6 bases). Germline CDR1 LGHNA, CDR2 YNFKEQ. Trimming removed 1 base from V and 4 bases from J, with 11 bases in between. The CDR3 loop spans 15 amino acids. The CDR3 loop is CASSQGLGDYNEQFF. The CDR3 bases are TGTGCCAGCAGCCAAGGACTAGGGGATTACAATGAGCAGTTCTTC.

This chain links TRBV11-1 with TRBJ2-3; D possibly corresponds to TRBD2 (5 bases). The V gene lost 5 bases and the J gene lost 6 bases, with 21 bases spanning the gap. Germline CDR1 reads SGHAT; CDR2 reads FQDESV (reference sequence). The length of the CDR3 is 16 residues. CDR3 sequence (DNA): TGTGCCAGCAGCGTCCAGCCTCCCCTTACTAGGGATACGCAGTATTTT. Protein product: CASSVQPPLTRDTQYF.

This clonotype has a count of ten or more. CDR3 sequence (DNA): TGTGCCAGTAGTATCGACGGAAACTATGGCTACACCTTC. Its translation is CASSIDGNYGYTF. The rearrangement links TRBV19 to TRBJ1-2; D is undetermined. Trimming shortened V by 3 bases and J by 2 bases, and 7 bases separated the two germline ends. Germline V gives CDR1 LNHDA, CDR2 SQIVND (reference sequence). This CDR3 spans 13 amino acids. Full variable domain (remainder filled in from reference TRBV19 and TRBJ1-2): DGGITQSPKYLFRKEGQNVTLSCEQNLNHDAMYWYRQDPGQGLRLIYYSQIVNDFQKGDIAEGYSVSREKKESFPLTVTSAQKNPTAFYLCASSIDGNYGYTFGSGTRLTVV.

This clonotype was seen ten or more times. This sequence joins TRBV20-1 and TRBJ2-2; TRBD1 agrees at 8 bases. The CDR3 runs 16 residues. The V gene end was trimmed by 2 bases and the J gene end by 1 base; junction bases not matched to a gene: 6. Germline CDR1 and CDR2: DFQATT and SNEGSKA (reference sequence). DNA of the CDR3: TGCAGTGCTAGACTATCCGGGACAGGGAACACCGGGGAGCTGTTTTTT. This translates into CSARLSGTGNTGELFF.

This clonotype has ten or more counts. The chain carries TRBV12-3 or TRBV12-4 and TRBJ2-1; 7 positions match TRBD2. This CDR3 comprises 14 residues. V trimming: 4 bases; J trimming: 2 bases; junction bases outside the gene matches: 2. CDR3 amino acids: CASSYGTTYNEQFF. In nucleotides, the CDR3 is TGTGCCAGCAGTTACGGGACTACCTACAATGAGCAGTTCTTC.

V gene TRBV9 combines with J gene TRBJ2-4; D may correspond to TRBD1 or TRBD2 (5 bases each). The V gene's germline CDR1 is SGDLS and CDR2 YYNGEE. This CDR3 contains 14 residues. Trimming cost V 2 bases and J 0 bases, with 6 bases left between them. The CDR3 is CASSVGTAKNIQYF. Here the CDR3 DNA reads TGTGCCAGCAGCGTGGGGACAGCCAAAAACATTCAGTACTTC.

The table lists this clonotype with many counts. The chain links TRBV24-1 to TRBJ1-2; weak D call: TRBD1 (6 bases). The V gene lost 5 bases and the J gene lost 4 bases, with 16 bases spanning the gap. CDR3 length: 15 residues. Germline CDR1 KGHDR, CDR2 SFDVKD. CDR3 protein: CATSGKQGDGYGYTF. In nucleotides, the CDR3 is TGTGCCACCAGTGGAAAACAGGGAGATGGCTATGGCTACACCTTC.

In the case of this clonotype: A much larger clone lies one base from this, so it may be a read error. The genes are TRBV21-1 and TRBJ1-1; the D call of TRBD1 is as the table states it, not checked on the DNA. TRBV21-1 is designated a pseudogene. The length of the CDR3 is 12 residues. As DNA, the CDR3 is TGTGCCAGCAATTGGGGGGGCGCTGAACCTTTCTTT. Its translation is CASNWGGAEPFF.

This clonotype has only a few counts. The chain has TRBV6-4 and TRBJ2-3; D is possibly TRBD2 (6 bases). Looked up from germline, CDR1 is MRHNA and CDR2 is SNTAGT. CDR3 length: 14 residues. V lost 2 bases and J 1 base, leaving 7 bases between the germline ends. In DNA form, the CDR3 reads TGTGCCAGCAGTGACGGAGGGGGCACAGATACGCAGTATTTT. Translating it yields CASSDGGGTDTQYF.

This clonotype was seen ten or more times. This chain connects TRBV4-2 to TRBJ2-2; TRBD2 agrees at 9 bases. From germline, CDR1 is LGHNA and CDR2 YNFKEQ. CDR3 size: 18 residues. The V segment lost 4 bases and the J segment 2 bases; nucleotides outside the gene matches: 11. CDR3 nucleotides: TGTGCCAGCAGCCGGCCCGGCCGGACTAGCGCCAACACCGGGGAGCTGTTTTTT. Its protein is CASSRPGRTSANTGELFF.

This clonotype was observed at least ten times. CDR3 loop: CATEQRWPYEQYV. The CDR3 DNA reads TGTGCCACTGAGCAAAGATGGCCCTACGAGCAGTACGTC. The chain joins TRBV6-2 or TRBV6-3 to TRBJ2-7; no reliable D call. The CDR3 is 13 residues long. Germline CDR1 is MNHEY and CDR2 is SVGEGT. The ends were cut back, 10 bases at V and 2 bases at J, with 15 bases in the middle.

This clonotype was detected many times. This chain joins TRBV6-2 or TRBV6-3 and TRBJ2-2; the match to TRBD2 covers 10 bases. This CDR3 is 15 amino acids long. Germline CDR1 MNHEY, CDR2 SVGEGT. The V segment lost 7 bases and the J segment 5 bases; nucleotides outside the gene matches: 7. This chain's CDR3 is CASTGTSVTTGELFF. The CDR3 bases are TGTGCCAGCACCGGGACTAGCGTGACTACCGGGGAGCTGTTTTTT.

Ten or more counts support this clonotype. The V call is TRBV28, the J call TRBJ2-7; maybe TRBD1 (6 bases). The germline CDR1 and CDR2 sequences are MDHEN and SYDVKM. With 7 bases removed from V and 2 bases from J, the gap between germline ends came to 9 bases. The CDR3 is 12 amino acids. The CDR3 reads CASKGDTYEQYV. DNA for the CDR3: TGTGCCAGCAAGGGGGATACCTACGAGCAGTACGTC.

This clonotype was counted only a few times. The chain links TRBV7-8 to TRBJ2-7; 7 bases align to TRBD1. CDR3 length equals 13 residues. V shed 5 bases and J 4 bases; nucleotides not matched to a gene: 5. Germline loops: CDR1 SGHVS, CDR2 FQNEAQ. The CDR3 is CASSQRQGYEQYF. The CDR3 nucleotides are TGTGCCAGCAGCCAGAGACAGGGTTACGAGCAGTACTTC.

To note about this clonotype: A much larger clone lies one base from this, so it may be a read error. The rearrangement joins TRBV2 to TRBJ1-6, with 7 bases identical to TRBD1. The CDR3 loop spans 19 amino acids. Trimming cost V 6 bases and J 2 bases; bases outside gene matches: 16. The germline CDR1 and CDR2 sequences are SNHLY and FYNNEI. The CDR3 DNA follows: TGTGCCAGCAGGGGGAACAGGGGCGTAATGCTACCCTATAATTCACCCCTCCACTTT. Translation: CASRGNRGVMLPYNSPLHF.

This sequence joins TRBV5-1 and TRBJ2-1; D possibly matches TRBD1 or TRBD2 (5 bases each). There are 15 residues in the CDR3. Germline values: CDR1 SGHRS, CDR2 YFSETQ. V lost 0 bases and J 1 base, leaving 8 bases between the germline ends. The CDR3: CASSLVGASYNEQFF. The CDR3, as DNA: TGCGCCAGCAGCTTGGTCGGGGCATCCTACAATGAGCAGTTCTTC.

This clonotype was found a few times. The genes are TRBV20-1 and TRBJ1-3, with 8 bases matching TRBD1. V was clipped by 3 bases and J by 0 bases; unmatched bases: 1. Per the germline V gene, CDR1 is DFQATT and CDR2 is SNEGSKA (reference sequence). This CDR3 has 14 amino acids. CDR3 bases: TGCAGTGCTAGTGGGACAGGCTCTGGAAACACCATATATTTT. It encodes CSASGTGSGNTIYF.

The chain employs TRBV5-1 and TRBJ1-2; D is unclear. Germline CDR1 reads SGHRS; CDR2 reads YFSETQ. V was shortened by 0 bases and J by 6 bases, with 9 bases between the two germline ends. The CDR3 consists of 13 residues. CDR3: CASSLASGDGYTF. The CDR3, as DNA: TGCGCCAGCAGCTTGGCTTCCGGGGATGGCTACACCTTC. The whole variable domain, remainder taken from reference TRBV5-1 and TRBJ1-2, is KAGVTQTPRYLIKTRGQQVTLSCSPISGHRSVSWYQQTPGQGLQFLFEYFSETQRNKGNFPGRFSGRQFSNSRSEMNVSTLELGDSALYLCASSLASGDGYTFGSGTRLTVV.

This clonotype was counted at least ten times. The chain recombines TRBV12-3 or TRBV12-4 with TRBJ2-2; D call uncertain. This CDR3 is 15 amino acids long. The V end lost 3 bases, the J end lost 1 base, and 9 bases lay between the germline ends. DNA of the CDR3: TGTGCCAGCAGTTTCTTATCAGGGAACACCGGGGAGCTGTTTTTT. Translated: CASSFLSGNTGELFF.

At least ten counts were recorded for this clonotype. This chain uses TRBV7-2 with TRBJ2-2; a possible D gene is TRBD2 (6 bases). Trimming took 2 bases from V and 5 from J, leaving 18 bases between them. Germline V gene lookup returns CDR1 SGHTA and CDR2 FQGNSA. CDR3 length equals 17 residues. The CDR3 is CASSLLSAGSPTGELFF. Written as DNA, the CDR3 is TGTGCCAGCAGCTTATTATCAGCGGGTAGTCCAACCGGGGAGCTGTTTTTT.

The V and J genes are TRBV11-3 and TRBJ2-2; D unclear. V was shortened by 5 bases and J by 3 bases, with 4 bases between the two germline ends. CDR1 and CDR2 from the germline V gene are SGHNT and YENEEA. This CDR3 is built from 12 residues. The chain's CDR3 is CASSPYTGELFF. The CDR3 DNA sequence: TGTGCCAGCAGCCCATACACCGGGGAGCTGTTTTTT. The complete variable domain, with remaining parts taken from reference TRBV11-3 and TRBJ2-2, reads EAGVVQSPRYKIIEKKQPVAFWCNPISGHNTLYWYLQNLGQGPELLIRYENEEAVDDSQLPKDRFSAERLKGVDSTLKIQPAELGDSAVYLCASSPYTGELFFGEGSRLTVL.

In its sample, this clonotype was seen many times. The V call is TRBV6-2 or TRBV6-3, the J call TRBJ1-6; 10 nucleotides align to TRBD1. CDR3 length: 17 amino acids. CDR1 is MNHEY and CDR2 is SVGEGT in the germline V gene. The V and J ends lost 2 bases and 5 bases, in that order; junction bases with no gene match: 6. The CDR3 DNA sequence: TGTGCCAGCAGTTACACGACAGGGGGCGCGGATAATTCACCCCTCCACTTT. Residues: CASSYTTGGADNSPLHF.

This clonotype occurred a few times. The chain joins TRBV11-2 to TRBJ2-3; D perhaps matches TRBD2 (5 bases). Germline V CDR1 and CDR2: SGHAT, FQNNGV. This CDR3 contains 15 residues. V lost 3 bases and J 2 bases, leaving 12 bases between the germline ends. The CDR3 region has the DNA TGTGCCAGCAGCTTGGAGAGGGCTCCCACAGATACGCAGTATTTT. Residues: CASSLERAPTDTQYF. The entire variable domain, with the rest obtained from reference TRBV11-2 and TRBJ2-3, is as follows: EAGVAQSPRYKIIEKRQSVAFWCNPISGHATLYWYQQILGQGPKLLIQFQNNGVVDDSQLPKDRFSAERLKGVDSTLKIQPAKLEDSAVYLCASSLERAPTDTQYFGPGTRLTVL.